A single count supports the clone carrying this T cell receptor beta chain. V dropped 10 bases and J dropped 5; count of bases not matched to a gene: 14. CDR1 and CDR2 (germline): LNHDA, SQIVND (reference sequence). There are 16 residues in the CDR3. The assay was immunoSEQ multiplex PCR, and TCRdb's table has in-frame clones only and misses some. The sample yields about 220,000 clones, around nine tenths seen once. The data are from a study of blood T cell repertoires in COVID-19. On the study more broadly: PBMCs, B-cell-depleted T cells, or T cells were the source of the cDNA or gDNA that made up the material.

The sequencing sample was made of PBMCs or T cells enriched from blood (not recorded which). The sequence was collected from a woman in her 50s with acute COVID-19. The chain combines TRBV19 with TRBJ2-2; 9 bases align to TRBD1. The CDR3 loop reads CATQTGGTGLTGELFF. The DNA for the CDR3 is TGTGCCACCCAAACAGGGGGGACAGGGCTGACCGGGGAGCTGTTTTTT.